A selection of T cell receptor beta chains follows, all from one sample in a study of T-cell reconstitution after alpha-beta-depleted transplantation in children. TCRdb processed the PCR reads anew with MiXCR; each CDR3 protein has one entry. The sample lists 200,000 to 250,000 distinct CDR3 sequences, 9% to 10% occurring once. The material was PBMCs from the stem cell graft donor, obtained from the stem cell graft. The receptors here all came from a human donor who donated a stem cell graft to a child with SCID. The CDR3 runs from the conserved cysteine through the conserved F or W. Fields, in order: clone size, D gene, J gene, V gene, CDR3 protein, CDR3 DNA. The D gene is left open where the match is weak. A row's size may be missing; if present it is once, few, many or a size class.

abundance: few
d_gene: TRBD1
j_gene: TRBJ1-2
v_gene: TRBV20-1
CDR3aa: CSDSGQGLKGYGYTF
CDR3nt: TGCAGTGATTCCGGACAGGGCCTAAAAGGCTATGGCTACACCTTC

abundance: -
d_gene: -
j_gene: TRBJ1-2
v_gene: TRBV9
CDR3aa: CANSARAGNYGYTF
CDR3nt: TGTGCCAACAGCGCTCGGGCTGGGAACTATGGCTACACCTTC

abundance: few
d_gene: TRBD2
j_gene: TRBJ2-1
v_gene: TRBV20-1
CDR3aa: CCARDRGGGAVYNEQFF
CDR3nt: TGCTGTGCTAGAGATCGGGGCGGGGGGGCGGTCTACAATGAGCAGTTCTTC

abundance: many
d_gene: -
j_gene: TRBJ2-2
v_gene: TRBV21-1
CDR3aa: CASSKNEGSFPANTGELFF
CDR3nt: TGTGCCAGCAGCAAAAACGAGGGGTCATTTCCCGCGAACACCGGGGAGCTGTTTTTT

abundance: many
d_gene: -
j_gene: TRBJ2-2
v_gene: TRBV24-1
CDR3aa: CATSDPLRPTTGELFF
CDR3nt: TGTGCCACCAGTGACCCGCTCAGGCCAACCACCGGGGAGCTGTTTTTT

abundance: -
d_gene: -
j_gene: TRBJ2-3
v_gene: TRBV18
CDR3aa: CASSLKLMDTQYF
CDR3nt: TGTGCCAGCTCACTTAAGCTAATGGATACGCAGTATTTT

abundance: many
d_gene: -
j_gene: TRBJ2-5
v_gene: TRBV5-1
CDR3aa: CASSRTVWTANSKETQYF
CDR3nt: TGCGCCAGCAGCCGGACGGTTTGGACAGCGAATTCTAAAGAGACCCAGTACTTC

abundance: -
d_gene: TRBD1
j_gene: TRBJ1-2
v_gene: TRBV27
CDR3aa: CASSLSTGFSGYTF
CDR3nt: TGTGCCAGCAGTTTATCGACAGGGTTCAGTGGCTACACCTTC

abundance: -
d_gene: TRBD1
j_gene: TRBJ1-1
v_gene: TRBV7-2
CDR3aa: CASSRYSLRDRGSNRNTEAFF
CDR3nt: TGTGCCAGCAGCCGCTACTCACTCCGGGACAGGGGGAGTAATAGGAACACTGAAGCTTTCTTT

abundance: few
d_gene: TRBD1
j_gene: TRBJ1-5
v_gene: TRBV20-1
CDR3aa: CSAKNRPQGALLYSNQPQHF
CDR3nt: TGCAGTGCCAAAAACCGTCCCCAGGGGGCTCTACTATATAGCAATCAGCCCCAGCATTTT

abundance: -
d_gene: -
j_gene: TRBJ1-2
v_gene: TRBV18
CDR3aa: CASSPRQFDGYTF
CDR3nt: TGTGCCAGCTCACCAAGGCAGTTTGATGGCTACACCTTC

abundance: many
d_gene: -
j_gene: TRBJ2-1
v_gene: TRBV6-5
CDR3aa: CASSSSGITSYNEQFF
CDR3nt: TGTGCCAGCAGTTCCTCCGGGATTACAAGCTACAATGAGCAGTTCTTC

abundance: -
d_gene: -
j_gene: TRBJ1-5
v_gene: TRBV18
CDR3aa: CASSQGTRGGQPQHF
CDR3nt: TGTGCCAGCTCACAGGGAACCCGTGGCGGTCAGCCCCAGCATTTT

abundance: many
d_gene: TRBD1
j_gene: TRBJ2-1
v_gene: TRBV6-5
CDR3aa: CASSYAPNRGDYNEQFF
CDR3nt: TGTGCCAGCAGTTACGCGCCCAACAGGGGGGACTACAATGAGCAGTTCTTC

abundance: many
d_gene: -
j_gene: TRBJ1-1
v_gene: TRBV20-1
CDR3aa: CSVYEGFEAFF
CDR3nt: TGCAGTGTGTATGAGGGGTTTGAAGCTTTCTTT

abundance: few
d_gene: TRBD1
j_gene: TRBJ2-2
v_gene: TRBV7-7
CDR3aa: CASRDRESGELFF
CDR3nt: TGTGCCAGCAGAGACAGGGAGTCGGGGGAGCTGTTTTTT

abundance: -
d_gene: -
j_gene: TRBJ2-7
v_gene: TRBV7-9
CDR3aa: CASSGDPGTQDYEQYF
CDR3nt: TGTGCCAGCAGCGGAGATCCAGGTACCCAGGACTACGAGCAGTACTTC

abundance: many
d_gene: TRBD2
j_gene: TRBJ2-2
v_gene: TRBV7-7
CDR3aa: CASSRGDWNTGELFF
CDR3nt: TGTGCCAGCAGCCGGGGGGACTGGAACACCGGGGAGCTGTTTTTT

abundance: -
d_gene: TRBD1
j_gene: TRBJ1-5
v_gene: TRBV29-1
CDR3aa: CSVAGGNSNQPQHF
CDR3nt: TGCAGCGTTGCAGGGGGGAATAGCAATCAGCCCCAGCATTTT

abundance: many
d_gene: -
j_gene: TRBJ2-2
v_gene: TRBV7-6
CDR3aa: CASSLIPNTGELFF
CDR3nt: TGTGCCAGCAGCTTAATCCCGAACACCGGGGAGCTGTTTTTT

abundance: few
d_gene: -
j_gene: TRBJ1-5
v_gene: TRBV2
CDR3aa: CASSELQPNQPQHF
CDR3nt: TGTGCCAGCAGTGAGTTACAGCCCAATCAGCCCCAGCATTTT

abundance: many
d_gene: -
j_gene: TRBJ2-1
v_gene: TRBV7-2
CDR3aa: CASSPRGGFEQFF
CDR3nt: TGTGCCAGCAGCCCTAGAGGGGGGTTTGAGCAGTTCTTC

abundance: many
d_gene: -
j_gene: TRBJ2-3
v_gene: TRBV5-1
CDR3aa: CASSSRNGESQYF
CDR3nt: TGCGCCAGCAGCTCCCGGAATGGGGAATCGCAGTATTTT

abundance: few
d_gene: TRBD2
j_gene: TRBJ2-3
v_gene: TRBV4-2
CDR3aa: CASSQEDMASGFSTDTQYF
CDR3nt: TGTGCCAGCAGCCAAGAGGATATGGCTAGCGGGTTCAGCACAGATACGCAGTATTTT

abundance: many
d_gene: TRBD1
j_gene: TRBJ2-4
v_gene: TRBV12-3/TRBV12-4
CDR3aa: CASSSWDRGKNIQYF
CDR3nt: TGTGCCAGCAGTTCTTGGGACAGGGGCAAAAACATTCAGTACTTC

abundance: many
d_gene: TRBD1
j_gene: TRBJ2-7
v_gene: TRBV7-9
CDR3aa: CASTGIRDRAYEQYF
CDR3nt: TGTGCCAGCACCGGAATCCGGGACAGGGCCTACGAGCAGTACTTC

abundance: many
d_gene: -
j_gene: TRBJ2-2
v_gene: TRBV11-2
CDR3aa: CASSPTRGGGTGELFF
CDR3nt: TGTGCCAGCAGCCCCACCAGGGGTGGGGGAACCGGGGAGCTGTTTTTT

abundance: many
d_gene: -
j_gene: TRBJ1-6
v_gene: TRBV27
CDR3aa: CASSLWVGGDNSPLHF
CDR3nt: TGTGCCAGCAGTTTATGGGTGGGGGGAGATAATTCACCCCTCCACTTT

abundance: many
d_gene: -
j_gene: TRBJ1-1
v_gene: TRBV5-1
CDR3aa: CASSFQGETEAFF
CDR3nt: TGCGCCAGCAGCTTCCAGGGAGAAACTGAAGCTTTCTTT

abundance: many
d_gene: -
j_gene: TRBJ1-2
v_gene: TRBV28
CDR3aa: CASLRGENYGYTF
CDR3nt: TGTGCCAGCTTAAGGGGGGAAAACTATGGCTACACCTTC

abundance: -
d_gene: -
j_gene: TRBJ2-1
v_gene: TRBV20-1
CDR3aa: CSASHPGRNYNEQFF
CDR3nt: TGCAGTGCTAGCCATCCAGGCAGAAATTACAATGAGCAGTTCTTC

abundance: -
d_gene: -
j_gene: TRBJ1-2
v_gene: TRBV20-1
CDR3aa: CSARREGYDYGYTF
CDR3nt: TGCAGTGCTAGAAGAGAAGGGTACGACTATGGCTACACCTTC

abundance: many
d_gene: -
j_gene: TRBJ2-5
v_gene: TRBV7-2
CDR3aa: CASRFLQIAEETQYF
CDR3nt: TGTGCCAGCAGATTTCTGCAGATAGCGGAAGAGACCCAGTACTTC

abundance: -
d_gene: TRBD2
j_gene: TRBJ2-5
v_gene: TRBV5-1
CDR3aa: CASSFLGLAEETQYF
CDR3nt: TGCGCCAGCAGCTTCCTTGGACTAGCGGAAGAGACCCAGTACTTC

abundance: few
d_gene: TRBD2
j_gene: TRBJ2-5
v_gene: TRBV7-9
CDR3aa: CASSLEASGVETQYF
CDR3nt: TGTGCCAGCAGCTTAGAGGCTAGCGGGGTTGAGACCCAGTACTTC

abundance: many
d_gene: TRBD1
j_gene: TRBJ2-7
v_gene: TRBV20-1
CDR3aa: CSADRGPYEQYF
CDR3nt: TGCAGTGCGGACAGGGGACCCTACGAGCAGTACTTC

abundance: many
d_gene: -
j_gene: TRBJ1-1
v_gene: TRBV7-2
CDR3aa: CASSLSGGATEAFF
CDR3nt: TGTGCCAGCAGCTTATCGGGGGGCGCCACTGAAGCTTTCTTT

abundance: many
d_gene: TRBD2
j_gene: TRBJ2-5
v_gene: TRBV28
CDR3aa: CASSNPGLAGETQYF
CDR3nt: TGTGCCAGCAGTAATCCCGGACTAGCGGGGGAGACCCAGTACTTC

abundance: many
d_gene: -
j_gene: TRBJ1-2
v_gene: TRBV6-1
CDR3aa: CASTLDETNYGYTF
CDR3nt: TGTGCCAGCACCCTGGACGAGACTAACTATGGCTACACCTTC

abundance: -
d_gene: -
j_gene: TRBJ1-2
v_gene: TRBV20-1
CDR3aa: CSASSSYGDTF
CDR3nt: TGCAGTGCTAGCTCTAGCTATGGCGACACCTTC

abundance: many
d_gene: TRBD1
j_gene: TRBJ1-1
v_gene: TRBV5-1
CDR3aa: CASSLEGARETEAFF
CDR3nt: TGCGCCAGCAGCTTGGAGGGGGCGAGGGAAACTGAAGCTTTCTTT

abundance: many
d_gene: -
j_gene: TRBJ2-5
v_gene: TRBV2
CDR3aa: CASSEGPNPGTQYF
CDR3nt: TGTGCCAGCAGTGAGGGCCCGAATCCCGGGACCCAGTACTTC

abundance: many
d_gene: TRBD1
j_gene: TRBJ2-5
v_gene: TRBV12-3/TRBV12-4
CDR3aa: CASSRGPLQYF
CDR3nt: TGTGCCAGCAGTAGGGGGCCCCTTCAGTACTTC

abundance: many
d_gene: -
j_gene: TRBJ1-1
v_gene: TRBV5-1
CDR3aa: CASAGVWGTEAFF
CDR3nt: TGCGCCAGCGCAGGGGTTTGGGGCACTGAAGCTTTCTTT

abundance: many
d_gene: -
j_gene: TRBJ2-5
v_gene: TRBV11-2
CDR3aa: CASSAEGTQYF
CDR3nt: TGTGCCAGCAGCGCTGAGGGGACCCAGTACTTC